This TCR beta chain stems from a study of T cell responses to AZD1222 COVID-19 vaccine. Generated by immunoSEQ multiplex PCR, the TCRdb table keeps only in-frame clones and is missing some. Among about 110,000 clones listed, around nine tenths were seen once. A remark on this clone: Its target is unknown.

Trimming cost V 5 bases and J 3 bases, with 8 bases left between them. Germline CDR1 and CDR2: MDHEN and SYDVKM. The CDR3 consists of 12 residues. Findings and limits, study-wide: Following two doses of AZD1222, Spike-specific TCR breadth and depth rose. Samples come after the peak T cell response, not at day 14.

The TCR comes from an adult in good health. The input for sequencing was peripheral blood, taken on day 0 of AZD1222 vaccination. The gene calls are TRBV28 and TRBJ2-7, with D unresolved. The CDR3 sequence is CASSRRNYEQYF. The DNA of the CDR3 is TGTGCCAGCAGTCGTAGGAACTACGAGCAGTACTTC. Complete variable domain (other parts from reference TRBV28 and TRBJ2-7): DVKVTQSSRYLVKRTGEKVFLECVQDMDHENMFWYRQDPGLGLRLIYFSYDVKMKEKGDIPEGYSVSREKKERFSLILESASTNQTSMYLCASSRRNYEQYFGPGTRLTVT.